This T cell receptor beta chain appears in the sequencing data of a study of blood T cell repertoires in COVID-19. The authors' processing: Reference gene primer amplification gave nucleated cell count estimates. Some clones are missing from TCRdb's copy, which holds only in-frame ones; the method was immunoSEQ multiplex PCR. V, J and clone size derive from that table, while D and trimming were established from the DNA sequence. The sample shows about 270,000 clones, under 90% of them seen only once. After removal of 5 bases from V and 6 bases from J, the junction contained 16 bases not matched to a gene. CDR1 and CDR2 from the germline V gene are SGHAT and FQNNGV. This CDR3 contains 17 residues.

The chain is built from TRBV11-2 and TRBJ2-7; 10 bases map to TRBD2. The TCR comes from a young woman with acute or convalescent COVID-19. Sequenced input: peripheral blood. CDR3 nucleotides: TGTGCCAGCAGCCCCAGTCTTCTGAGCGGGAGGGCCGGCGAGCAGTACTTC. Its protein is CASSPSLLSGRAGEQYF.